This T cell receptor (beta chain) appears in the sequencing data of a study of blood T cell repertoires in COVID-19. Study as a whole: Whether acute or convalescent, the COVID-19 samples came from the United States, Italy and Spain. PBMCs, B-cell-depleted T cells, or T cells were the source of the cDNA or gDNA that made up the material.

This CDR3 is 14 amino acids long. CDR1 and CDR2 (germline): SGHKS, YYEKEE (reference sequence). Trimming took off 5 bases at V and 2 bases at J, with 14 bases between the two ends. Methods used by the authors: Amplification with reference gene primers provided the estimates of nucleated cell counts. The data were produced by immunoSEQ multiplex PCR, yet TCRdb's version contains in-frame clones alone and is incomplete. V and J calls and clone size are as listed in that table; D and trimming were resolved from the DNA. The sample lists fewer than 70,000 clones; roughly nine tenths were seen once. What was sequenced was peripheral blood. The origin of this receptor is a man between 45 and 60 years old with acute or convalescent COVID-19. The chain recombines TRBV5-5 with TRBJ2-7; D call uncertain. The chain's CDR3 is CASSPRGNPYEQYF. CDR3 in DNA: TGTGCCAGCAGTCCACGAGGCAATCCCTACGAGCAGTACTTC.